What follows describes a single T cell receptor beta chain. Its antigen remains unidentified. In the same sample, other DNA sequences code for this CDR3. Germline values: CDR1 LNHNV, CDR2 YYDKDF (reference sequence). This CDR3 spans 13 amino acids. The V gene lost 0 bases and the J gene lost 4 bases, with 4 bases spanning the gap. Genomic DNA per cell subset filled all wells of several immunoSEQ plates. Profiled with immunoSEQ multiplex PCR; TCRdb holds only in-frame clones, not every one. The data show about 1.5 million clones, with roughly 96% seen just once and over 1% held by the top ten. This specimen belongs to a study of shared clonotypes between healthy human individuals. For the study at large: Every donor yielded three CD4 naive, three CD4 memory, two CD8 naive and one CD8 memory plate. Points from the study as a whole: About 5% of naive CD4 clonotypes were common to a handful of donors. The four-donor shared clonotypes exceeded non-shared clonotypes in generation probability, with non-shared ones scoring lower.

The chain combines TRBV15 with TRBJ2-1; D remains ambiguous. Sequenced sample: naive CD4+ T cells sorted from blood. The subset is: CD45RA+ positively selected. The sequence was collected from a man aged 25 to 45 in good health. The DNA of the CDR3 is TGTGCCACCAGCAGAGACAATTACAATGAGCAGTTCTTC. It translates to CATSRDNYNEQFF.